These T cell receptor beta chains were read from a single sample in a study of T cells in localized non-small cell lung cancer. Produced via immunoSEQ multiplex PCR; TCRdb's table is partial and in-frame only. The sample has some 90,000 clones; 87% are singletons. The sample consisted of peripheral blood, taken before any cancer treatment. Source of these receptors: a man aged 40-75 years with stage I squamous cell lung carcinoma. Both conserved end residues are part of each CDR3. The order of the fields is V gene, D gene, clone size, J gene, CDR3 DNA, CDR3 protein. A D gene is named only where the DNA matches it firmly. Clone size, where shown, is once, few, many, or a class for clones that have expanded.

v_gene: TRBV6-5
d_gene: .
abundance: .
j_gene: TRBJ1-2
CDR3nt: TGTGCCAGCAGTTACTCCTGGCAGACCTATGGCTACACCTTC
CDR3aa: CASSYSWQTYGYTF

v_gene: TRBV11-3
d_gene: TRBD1
abundance: .
j_gene: TRBJ2-1
CDR3nt: TGTGCCAGCAGCAAAAGGGACAGTTCTCCCAATGAGCAGTTCTTC
CDR3aa: CASSKRDSSPNEQFF

v_gene: TRBV7-2
d_gene: .
abundance: .
j_gene: TRBJ2-2
CDR3nt: TGTGCCAGCAGGCAGGGGCGGGGGAATCCGCTGTTTTTT
CDR3aa: CASRQGRGNPLFF

v_gene: TRBV7-2
d_gene: .
abundance: few
j_gene: TRBJ1-2
CDR3nt: TGTGCCAGCAGCTTAGGTCCGGGAGGCTATGGCTACACCTTC
CDR3aa: CASSLGPGGYGYTF

v_gene: TRBV11-2
d_gene: .
abundance: .
j_gene: TRBJ1-2
CDR3nt: TGTGCCAGCAGCTTAGGCACAGACGATGGCTACACCTTC
CDR3aa: CASSLGTDDGYTF

v_gene: TRBV6-6
d_gene: .
abundance: .
j_gene: TRBJ1-2
CDR3nt: TGTGCCAGCAGTTACTCGTCGATTCGGGGGGACTATGGCTACACCTTC
CDR3aa: CASSYSSIRGDYGYTF

v_gene: TRBV4-1
d_gene: .
abundance: .
j_gene: TRBJ1-5
CDR3nt: TGCGCCAGCAGCCAAGGCCTCCCTAAAGGGCAGCCCCAGCATTTT
CDR3aa: CASSQGLPKGQPQHF

v_gene: TRBV10-3
d_gene: .
abundance: .
j_gene: TRBJ1-3
CDR3nt: TGTGCCATGGGCCAGGCCTCTAGCTCTGGAAACACCATATATTTT
CDR3aa: CAMGQASSSGNTIYF

v_gene: TRBV30
d_gene: TRBD1
abundance: .
j_gene: TRBJ2-7
CDR3nt: TGTGCCTGGAGTGTAAAGGTCCGGACAGGGGGGGAGCAGTACTTC
CDR3aa: CAWSVKVRTGGEQYF

v_gene: TRBV6-4
d_gene: .
abundance: .
j_gene: TRBJ1-1
CDR3nt: TGTGCCAGCAGTGCTCATCCTTTGAACACTGAAGCTTTCTTT
CDR3aa: CASSAHPLNTEAFF

v_gene: TRBV27
d_gene: TRBD2
abundance: .
j_gene: TRBJ2-2
CDR3nt: TGTGCCAGCGCAAGTAGCGGGAGACTCACCGGGGAGCTGTTTTTT
CDR3aa: CASASSGRLTGELFF

v_gene: TRBV10-3
d_gene: .
abundance: .
j_gene: TRBJ2-3
CDR3nt: TGTGCCATCGGATACAGGGCAGATACGCAGTATTTT
CDR3aa: CAIGYRADTQYF

v_gene: TRBV28
d_gene: .
abundance: .
j_gene: TRBJ1-5
CDR3nt: TGTGCCAGCATCGTAGGTGGGTTTAATCAGCCCCAGCATTTT
CDR3aa: CASIVGGFNQPQHF

v_gene: TRBV4-1
d_gene: .
abundance: .
j_gene: TRBJ1-5
CDR3nt: TGCGCCAGCAGCCAAGGCCTAATTAGACAGGCCTTTAATCAGCCCCAGCATTTT
CDR3aa: CASSQGLIRQAFNQPQHF